This T cell receptor beta chain is from a study of blood T cell repertoires in COVID-19. The overall study: T cells, B-cell-depleted T cells, or PBMCs provided the cDNA or gDNA that served as material.

Using immunoSEQ multiplex PCR, the repertoire was profiled, and TCRdb retains in-frame clones only, with some absent. This sample has more than 150,000 clones, with roughly four fifths found just once. V was pared by 4 bases and J by 3 bases, with 13 bases between. The CDR3 is 16 amino acids. Germline V gene data show CDR1 as SEHNR and CDR2 as FQNEAQ (reference sequence). The receptor's source is a human donor in a cohort sampled during active COVID-19. Sequencing used peripheral blood. The V and J genes are TRBV7-9 and TRBJ1-6, with D perhaps TRBD1 (5 bases). CDR3 sequence reads: CASSSSGGYYNSPLHF. The CDR3 DNA reads TGTGCCAGCAGCTCCTCCGGGGGGTACTATAATTCACCCCTCCACTTT. Based on the CDR3 plus reference TRBV7-9 and TRBJ1-6, the full variable domain is DTGVSQNPRHKITKRGQNVTFRCDPISEHNRLYWYRQTLGQGPEFLTYFQNEAQLEKSRLLSDRFSAERPKGSFSTLEIQRTEQGDSAMYLCASSSSGGYYNSPLHFGNGTRLTVT.